This T cell receptor (beta chain) emerged from a study of blood T cell repertoires in COVID-19. For the study at large: Samples representing acute and convalescent COVID-19 were sourced from the United States, Italy and Spain. Sources were T cells, B-cell-depleted T cells, or PBMCs; the material itself was cDNA or gDNA.

The germline V gene has CDR1 SGHDN and CDR2 FVKESK. The CDR3 is made up of 16 amino acids. Trimming at V came to 4 bases and at J to 5 bases, leaving 7 bases not matched to a gene. Under the authors' procedure: Amplification with reference gene primers provided the estimates of nucleated cell counts. Only in-frame clones appear in the TCRdb table, and some are missing; sequencing was by immunoSEQ multiplex PCR. V, J and clone size derive from that table, while D and trimming were established from the DNA sequence. Counted here are about 140,000 clones, about four fifths occurring once; the ten biggest clones make up 3.5% to 4.5%.

This receptor was taken from an older woman with acute or convalescent COVID-19. The genes are TRBV14 and TRBJ1-4; 10 bases are a match to TRBD1. Sequencing input: peripheral blood. CDR3 sequence reads: CASSRQGAQVNEKLFF. For the CDR3, the DNA is TGTGCCAGCAGCCGACAGGGGGCTCAAGTCAATGAAAAACTGTTTTTT.